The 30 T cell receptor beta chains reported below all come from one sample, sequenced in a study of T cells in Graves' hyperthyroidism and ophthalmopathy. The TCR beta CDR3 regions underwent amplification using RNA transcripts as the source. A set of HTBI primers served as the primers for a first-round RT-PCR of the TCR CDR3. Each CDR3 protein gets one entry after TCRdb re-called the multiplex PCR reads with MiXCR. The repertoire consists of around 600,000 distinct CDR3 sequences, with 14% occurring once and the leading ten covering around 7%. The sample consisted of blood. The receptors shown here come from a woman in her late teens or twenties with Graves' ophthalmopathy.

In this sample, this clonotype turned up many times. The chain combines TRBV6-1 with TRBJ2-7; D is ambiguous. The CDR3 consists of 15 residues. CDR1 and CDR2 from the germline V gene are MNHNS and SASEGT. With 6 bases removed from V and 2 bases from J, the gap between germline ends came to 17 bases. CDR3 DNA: TGTGCCAGCAGCCTAGGGTTACCCTTAACCTACGAGCAGTACTTC. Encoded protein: CASSLGLPLTYEQYF.

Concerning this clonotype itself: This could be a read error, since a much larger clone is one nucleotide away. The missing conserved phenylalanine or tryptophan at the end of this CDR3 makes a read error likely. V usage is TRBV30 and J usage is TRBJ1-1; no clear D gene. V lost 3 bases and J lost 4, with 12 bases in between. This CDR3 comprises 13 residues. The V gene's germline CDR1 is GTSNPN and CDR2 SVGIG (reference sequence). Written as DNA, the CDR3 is TGTGCCTGGAGGGGCGCCCCGGCCACTGAAGCTTTCCTT. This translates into CAWRGAPATEAFL.

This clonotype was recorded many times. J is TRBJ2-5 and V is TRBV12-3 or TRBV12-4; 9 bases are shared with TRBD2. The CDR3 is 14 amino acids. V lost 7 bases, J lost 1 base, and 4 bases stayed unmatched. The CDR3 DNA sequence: TGTGCCAGCACGGGTAGCGGGGGCCAAGAGACCCAGTACTTC. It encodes CASTGSGGQETQYF.

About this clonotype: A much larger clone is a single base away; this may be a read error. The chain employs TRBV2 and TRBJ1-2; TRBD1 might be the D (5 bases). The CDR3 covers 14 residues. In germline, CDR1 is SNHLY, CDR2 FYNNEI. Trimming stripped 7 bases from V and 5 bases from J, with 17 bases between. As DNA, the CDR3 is TGTGCCAGCAATGACGCAGGGAGGTGGTATGGCTACACCTTC. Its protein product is CASNDAGRWYGYTF.

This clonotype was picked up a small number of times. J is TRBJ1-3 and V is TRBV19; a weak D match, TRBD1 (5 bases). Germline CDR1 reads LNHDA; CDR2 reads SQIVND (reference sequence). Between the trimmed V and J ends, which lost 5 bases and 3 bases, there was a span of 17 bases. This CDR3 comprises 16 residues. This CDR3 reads CASSSTGTRSGNTIYF. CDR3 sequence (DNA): TGTGCCAGTAGTTCCACAGGTACTCGGAGTGGAAACACCATATATTTT. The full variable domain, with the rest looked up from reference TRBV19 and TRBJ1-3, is DGGITQSPKYLFRKEGQNVTLSCEQNLNHDAMYWYRQDPGQGLRLIYYSQIVNDFQKGDIAEGYSVSREKKESFPLTVTSAQKNPTAFYLCASSSTGTRSGNTIYFGEGSWLTVV.

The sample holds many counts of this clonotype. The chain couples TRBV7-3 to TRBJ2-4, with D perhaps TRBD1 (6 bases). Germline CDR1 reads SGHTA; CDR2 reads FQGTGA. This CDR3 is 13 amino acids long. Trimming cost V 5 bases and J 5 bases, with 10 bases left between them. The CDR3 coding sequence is TGTGCCAGCAGCGTCTACAGGGAAAACATTCAGTACTTC. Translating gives CASSVYRENIQYF.

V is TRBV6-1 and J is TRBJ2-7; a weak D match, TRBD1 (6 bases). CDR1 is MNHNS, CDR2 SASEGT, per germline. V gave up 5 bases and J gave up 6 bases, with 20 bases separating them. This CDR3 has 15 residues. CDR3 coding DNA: TGTGCCAGCAGTACCTACAGGGATTTGAGTAGCGAGCAGTACTTC. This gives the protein CASSTYRDLSSEQYF.

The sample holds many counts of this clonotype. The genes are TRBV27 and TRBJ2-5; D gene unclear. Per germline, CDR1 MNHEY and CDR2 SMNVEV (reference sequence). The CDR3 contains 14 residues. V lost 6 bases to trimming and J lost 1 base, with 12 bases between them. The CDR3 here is CASSTYGTQETQYF. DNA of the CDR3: TGTGCCAGCAGCACTTACGGCACCCAAGAGACCCAGTACTTC.

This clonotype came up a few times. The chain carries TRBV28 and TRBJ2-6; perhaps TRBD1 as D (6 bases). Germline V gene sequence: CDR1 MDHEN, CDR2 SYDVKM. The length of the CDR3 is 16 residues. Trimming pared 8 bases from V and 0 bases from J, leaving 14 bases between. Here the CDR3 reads CASLPGHVSGANVLTF. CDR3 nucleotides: TGTGCCAGCCTTCCGGGACACGTCTCTGGGGCCAACGTCCTGACTTTC.

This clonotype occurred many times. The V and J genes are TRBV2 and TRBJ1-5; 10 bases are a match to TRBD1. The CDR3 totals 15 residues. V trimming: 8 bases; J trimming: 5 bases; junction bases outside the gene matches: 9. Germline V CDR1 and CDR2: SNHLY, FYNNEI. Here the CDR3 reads CASEGRDRGYQPQHF. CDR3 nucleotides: TGTGCCAGCGAGGGCCGGGACAGGGGTTATCAGCCCCAGCATTTT.

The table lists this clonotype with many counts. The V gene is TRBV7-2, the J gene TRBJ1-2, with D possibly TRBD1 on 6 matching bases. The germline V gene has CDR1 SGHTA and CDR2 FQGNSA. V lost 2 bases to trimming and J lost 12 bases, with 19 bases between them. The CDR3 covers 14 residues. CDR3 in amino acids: CASSLTPSRGSHTF. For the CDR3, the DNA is TGTGCCAGCAGCTTAACCCCTTCTAGGGGGTCACACACCTTC. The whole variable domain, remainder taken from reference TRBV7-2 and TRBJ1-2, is GAGVSQSPSNKVTEKGKDVELRCDPISGHTALYWYRQSLGQGLEFLIYFQGNSAPDKSGLPSDRFSAERTGGSVSTLTIQRTQQEDSAVYLCASSLTPSRGSHTFGSGTRLTVV.

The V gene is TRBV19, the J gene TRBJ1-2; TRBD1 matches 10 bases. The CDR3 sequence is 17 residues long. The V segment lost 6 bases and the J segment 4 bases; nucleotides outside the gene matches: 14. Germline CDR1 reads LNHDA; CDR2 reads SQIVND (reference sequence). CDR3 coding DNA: TGTGCCAGTAGCCCTAACCCAGACAGGGGGCCTATCTATGGCTACACCTTC. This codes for CASSPNPDRGPIYGYTF.

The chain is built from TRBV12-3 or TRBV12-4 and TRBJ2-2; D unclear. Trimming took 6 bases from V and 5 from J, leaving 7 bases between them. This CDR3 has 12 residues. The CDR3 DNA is TGTGCCAGCAGACTTTATACCGGGGAGCTGTTTTTT. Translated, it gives CASRLYTGELFF.

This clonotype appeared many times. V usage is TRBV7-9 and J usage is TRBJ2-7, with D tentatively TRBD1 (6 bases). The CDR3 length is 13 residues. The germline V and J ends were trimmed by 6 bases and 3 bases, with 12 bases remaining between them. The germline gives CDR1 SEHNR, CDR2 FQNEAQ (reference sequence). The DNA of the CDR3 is TGTGCCAGCAGGCCCGGACAGAACTACGAGCAGTACTTC. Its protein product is CASRPGQNYEQYF.

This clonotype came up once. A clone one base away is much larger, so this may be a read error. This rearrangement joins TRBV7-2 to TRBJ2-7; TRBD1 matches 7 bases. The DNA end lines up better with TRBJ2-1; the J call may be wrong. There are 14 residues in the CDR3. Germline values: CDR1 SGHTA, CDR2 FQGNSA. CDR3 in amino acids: CASSHQTGHYEQFF. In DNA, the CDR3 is TGTGCCAGCAGCCACCAGACAGGGCACTACGAGCAGTTCTTC.

CDR3 in amino acids: CASSPGSLKETQYF. The CDR3 nucleotides are TGTGCCAGCAGCCCAGGGTCTCTGAAAGAGACCCAGTACTTC. V gene TRBV6-1 combines with J gene TRBJ2-5; a weak D match, TRBD1 (5 bases). Germline CDR1 is MNHNS and CDR2 is SASEGT. V was shortened by 6 bases and J by 3 bases, with 14 bases between the two germline ends. The length of the CDR3 is 14 residues.

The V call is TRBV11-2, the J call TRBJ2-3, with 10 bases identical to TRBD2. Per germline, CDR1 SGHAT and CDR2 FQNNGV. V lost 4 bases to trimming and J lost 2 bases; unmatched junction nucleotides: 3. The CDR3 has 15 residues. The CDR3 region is CASSWTSGYTDTQYF. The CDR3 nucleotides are TGTGCCAGCAGCTGGACTAGCGGCTACACAGATACGCAGTATTTT.

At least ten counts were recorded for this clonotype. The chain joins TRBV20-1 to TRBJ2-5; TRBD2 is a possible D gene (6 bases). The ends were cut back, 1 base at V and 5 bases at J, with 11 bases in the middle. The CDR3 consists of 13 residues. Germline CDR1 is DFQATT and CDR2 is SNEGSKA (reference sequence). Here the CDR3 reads CSARGLAKETQYF. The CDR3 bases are TGCAGTGCTAGAGGGCTAGCGAAGGAGACCCAGTACTTC.

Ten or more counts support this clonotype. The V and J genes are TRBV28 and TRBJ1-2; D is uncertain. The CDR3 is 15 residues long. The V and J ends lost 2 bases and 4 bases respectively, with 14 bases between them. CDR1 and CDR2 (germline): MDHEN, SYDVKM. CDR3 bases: TGTGCCAGCAGTTTAATCGGTCGTGGGATCTATGGCTACACCTTC. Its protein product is CASSLIGRGIYGYTF.

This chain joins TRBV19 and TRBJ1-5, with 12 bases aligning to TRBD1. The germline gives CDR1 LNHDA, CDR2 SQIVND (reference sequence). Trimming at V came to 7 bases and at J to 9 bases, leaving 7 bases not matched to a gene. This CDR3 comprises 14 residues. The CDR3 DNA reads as TGTGCCAGTAAGGGACAGGGGGCTTCACGGCCCCAGCATTTT. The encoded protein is CASKGQGASRPQHF. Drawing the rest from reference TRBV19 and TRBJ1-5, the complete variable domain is DGGITQSPKYLFRKEGQNVTLSCEQNLNHDAMYWYRQDPGQGLRLIYYSQIVNDFQKGDIAEGYSVSREKKESFPLTVTSAQKNPTAFYLCASKGQGASRPQHFGDGTRLSIL.

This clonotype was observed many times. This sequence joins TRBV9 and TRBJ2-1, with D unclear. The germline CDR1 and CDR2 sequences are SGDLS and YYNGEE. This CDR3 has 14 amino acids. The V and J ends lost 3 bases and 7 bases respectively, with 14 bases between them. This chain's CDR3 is CASSAGPLHNEQFF. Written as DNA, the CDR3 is TGTGCCAGCAGCGCCGGACCTCTACATAATGAGCAGTTCTTC.

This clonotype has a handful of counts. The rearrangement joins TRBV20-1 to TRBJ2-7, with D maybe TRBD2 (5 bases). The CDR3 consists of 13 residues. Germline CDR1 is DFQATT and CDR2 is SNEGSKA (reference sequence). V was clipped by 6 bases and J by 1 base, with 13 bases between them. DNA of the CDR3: TGCAGTGCCGGGGAATCAGGTTCCTACGAGCAGTACTTC. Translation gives CSAGESGSYEQYF.

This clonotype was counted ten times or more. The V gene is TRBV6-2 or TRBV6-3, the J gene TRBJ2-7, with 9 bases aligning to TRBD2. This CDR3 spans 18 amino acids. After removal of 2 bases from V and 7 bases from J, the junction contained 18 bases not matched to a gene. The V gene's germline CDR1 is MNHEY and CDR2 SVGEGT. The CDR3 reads CASSYVASGNMGWGEQYF. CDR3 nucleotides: TGTGCCAGCAGTTACGTCGCTAGCGGGAATATGGGCTGGGGGGAGCAGTACTTC.

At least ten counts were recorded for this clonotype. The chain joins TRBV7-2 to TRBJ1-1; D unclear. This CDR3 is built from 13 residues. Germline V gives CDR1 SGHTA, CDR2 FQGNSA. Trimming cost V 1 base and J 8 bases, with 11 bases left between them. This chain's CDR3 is CASSLDSFLEAFF. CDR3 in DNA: TGTGCCAGCAGCTTAGACAGCTTCCTGGAAGCTTTCTTT.

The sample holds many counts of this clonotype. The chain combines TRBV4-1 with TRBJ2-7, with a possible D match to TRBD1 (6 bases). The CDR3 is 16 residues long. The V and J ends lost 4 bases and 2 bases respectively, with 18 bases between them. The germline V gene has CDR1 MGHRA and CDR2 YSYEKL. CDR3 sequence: CASSPTTRGSPYEQYF. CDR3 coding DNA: TGCGCCAGCAGCCCCACGACCAGGGGCTCGCCCTACGAGCAGTACTTC.

DNA for the CDR3: TGCAGTGCTAGCCATAAGACCACGGGACTAGTAGCCTACGAGCAGTACTTC. Amino acids: CSASHKTTGLVAYEQYF. The J gene is TRBJ2-7, the V gene TRBV20-1; 8 bases are shared with TRBD2. Germline V lookup: CDR1 DFQATT, CDR2 SNEGSKA (reference sequence). This CDR3 contains 17 residues. After removal of 3 bases from V and 2 bases from J, the junction contained 15 bases not matched to a gene.

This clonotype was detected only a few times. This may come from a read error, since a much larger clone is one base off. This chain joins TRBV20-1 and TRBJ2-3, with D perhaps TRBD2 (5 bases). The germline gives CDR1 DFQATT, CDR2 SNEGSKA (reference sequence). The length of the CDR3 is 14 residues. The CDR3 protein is CSARDRGGTDTQCF. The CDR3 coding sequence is TGCAGTGCTAGAGATCGGGGTGGAACAGATACGCAGTGTTTT.

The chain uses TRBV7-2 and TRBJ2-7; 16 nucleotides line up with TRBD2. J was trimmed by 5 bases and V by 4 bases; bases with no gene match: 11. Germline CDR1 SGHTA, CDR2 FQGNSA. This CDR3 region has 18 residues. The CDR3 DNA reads TGTGCCAGCAGCTCGGGACTAGCGGGAGGGCCCAGGAGGGACGAGCAGTACTTC. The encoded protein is CASSSGLAGGPRRDEQYF.

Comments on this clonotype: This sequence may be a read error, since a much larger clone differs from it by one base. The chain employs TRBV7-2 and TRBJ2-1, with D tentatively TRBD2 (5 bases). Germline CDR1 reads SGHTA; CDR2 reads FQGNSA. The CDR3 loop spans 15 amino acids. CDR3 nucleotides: TGTGACAGCAGGAGGTGGCGGACGAATAACAATGAGCAGTTCTTC. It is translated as CDSRRWRTNNNEQFF.

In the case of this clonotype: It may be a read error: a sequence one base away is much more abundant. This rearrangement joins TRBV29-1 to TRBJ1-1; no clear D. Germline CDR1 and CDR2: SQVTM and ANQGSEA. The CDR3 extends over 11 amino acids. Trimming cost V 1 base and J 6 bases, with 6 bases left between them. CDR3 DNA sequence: TGCAGCGTTGAAGCTTACGCTGAAGCTTTCTTT. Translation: CSVEAYAEAFF.